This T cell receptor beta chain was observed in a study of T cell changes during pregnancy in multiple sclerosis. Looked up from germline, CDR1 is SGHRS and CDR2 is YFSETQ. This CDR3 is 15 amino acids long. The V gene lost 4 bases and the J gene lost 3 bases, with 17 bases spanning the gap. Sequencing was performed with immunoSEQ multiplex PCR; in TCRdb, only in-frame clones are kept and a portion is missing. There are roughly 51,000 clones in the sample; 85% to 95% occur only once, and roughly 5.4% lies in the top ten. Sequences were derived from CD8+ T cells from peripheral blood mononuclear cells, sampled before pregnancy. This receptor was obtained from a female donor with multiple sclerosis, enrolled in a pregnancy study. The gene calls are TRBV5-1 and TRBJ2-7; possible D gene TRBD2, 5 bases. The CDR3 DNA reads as TGCGCCAGCAGCGAGGCAGGAGGTCAGCTCTACGAGCAGTACTTC. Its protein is CASSEAGGQLYEQYF.